The 25 T cell receptor beta chains given below trace back to one sample, sequenced in a study of T cell repertoires in cytomegalovirus infection. From the reads, TCRdb called clonotypes with MiXCR, one entry per CDR3 protein. The sample includes around 900,000 distinct CDR3 sequences, 31% of them seen just once. No antigen has been assigned to these receptors. This specimen was cultured CD8+ T cells from PBMCs, taken from culture after CMV antigen stimulation. Receptors were obtained from a human donor in good health (CMV status not recorded). Some clones in this sample may be carry-over from other donors' samples.

The rearrangement uses TRBV9 and TRBJ1-2, with a tentative D call TRBD1 (6 bases). The V and J ends lost 6 bases and 4 bases respectively, with 10 bases between them. CDR3 size: 12 residues. CDR1 is SGDLS, CDR2 YYNGEE, per germline. The CDR3 nucleotides are TGTGCCAGCACCGACAGGTTCTATGGCTACACCTTC. Translating it yields CASTDRFYGYTF.

The chain joins TRBV6-2 or TRBV6-3 to TRBJ1-5; 9 nucleotides line up with TRBD1. Per germline, CDR1 MNHEY and CDR2 SVGEGT. This CDR3 comprises 19 residues. V trimming: 2 bases; J trimming: 4 bases; junction bases outside the gene matches: 15. CDR3 nucleotides: TGTGCCAGCAGTTACAACCCACAAGGACAGGGGATTATAAATCAGCCCCAGCATTTT. It translates to CASSYNPQGQGIINQPQHF.

The V gene is TRBV6-5, the J gene TRBJ2-2; D is undetermined. Germline V gene sequence: CDR1 MNHEY, CDR2 SVGAGI. The germline V and J ends were trimmed by 2 bases and 3 bases, with 7 bases remaining between them. This CDR3 spans 14 amino acids. The CDR3 nucleotides are TGTGCCAGCAGTTACAGGCCCTACACCGGGGAGCTGTTTTTT. Translating it yields CASSYRPYTGELFF.

This clonotype was observed a few times. The chain has TRBV7-9 and TRBJ1-1, with TRBD1 matching over 10 bases. V was clipped by 4 bases and J by 1 base; unmatched bases: 3. Looked up from germline, CDR1 is SEHNR and CDR2 is FQNEAQ (reference sequence). The CDR3 length is 15 residues. CDR3 bases: TGTGCCAGCAGCTCCGACAGGGGGCCGAACACTGAAGCTTTCTTT. Translation: CASSSDRGPNTEAFF.

This clonotype showed up just once. One end of the junction does not line up with germline, which may come from a read error. This sequence joins TRBV7-9 and TRBJ2-3, with 9 bases aligning to TRBD1. The CDR3 has 15 amino acids. In germline, CDR1 is SEHNR, CDR2 FQNEAQ (reference sequence). The DNA of the CDR3 is TGTGCCAGCAGTACCCGACAGGGGGGTTCAGATACGCAGTATTTC. Protein: CASSTRQGGSDTQYF.

The chain couples TRBV12-3 or TRBV12-4 to TRBJ1-2; D may be TRBD1 (5 bases). V lost 3 bases and J 4 bases, leaving 9 bases between the germline ends. The CDR3 length is 13 residues. CDR3 loop: CASSFSDSYGYTF. The CDR3 nucleotides are TGTGCCAGCAGTTTTAGTGACAGCTATGGCTACACCTTC.

The J gene is TRBJ1-2, the V gene TRBV19, with a tentative D call TRBD1 (6 bases). Germline-derived CDR1 and CDR2 are LNHDA and SQIVND (reference sequence). Trimming took 10 bases from V and 5 from J, leaving 11 bases between them. CDR3 length equals 11 residues. The CDR3 here is CAIQRGYGYTF. CDR3 nucleotides: TGTGCCATCCAGAGGGGGTATGGCTACACCTTC.

This clonotype was found many times. The chain recombines TRBV7-2 with TRBJ2-4, with 10 bases lining up with TRBD2. After removal of 5 bases from V and 5 bases from J, the junction contained 6 bases not matched to a gene. Germline CDR1 is SGHTA and CDR2 is FQGNSA. The CDR3 sequence is 15 residues long. CDR3 sequence: CASSRTGTSENIQYF. The CDR3 bases are TGTGCCAGCAGCCGCACCGGGACTAGCGAAAACATTCAGTACTTC.

The CDR3 spells CASGPFYEQYF. For the CDR3, the DNA is TGTGCCAGTGGACCATTCTACGAGCAGTACTTC. The genes are TRBV19 and TRBJ2-7, with unresolved D. Germline CDR1 is LNHDA and CDR2 is SQIVND (reference sequence). V was cut by 8 bases and J by 3 bases, with 8 bases left in between. The CDR3 runs 11 residues. Looking up the rest from reference TRBV19 and TRBJ2-7 gives the full variable domain: DGGITQSPKYLFRKEGQNVTLSCEQNLNHDAMYWYRQDPGQGLRLIYYSQIVNDFQKGDIAEGYSVSREKKESFPLTVTSAQKNPTAFYLCASGPFYEQYFGPGTRLTVT.

This clonotype was observed a handful of times. The V call is TRBV7-9, the J call TRBJ2-7; no clear D. The V end was cut by 0 bases, the J end by 7 bases, with 7 bases between. The length of the CDR3 is 12 residues. CDR1 is SEHNR and CDR2 is FQNEAQ in the germline V gene (reference sequence). CDR3 sequence (DNA): TGTGCCAGCAGCTTAGCAGTTGGGGAGCAGTACGTC. The encoded protein is CASSLAVGEQYV.

This clonotype was counted many times. This chain uses TRBV7-2 with TRBJ2-1; 12 bases agree with TRBD2. J lost 8 bases, V lost 4 bases, and 9 bases had no gene match. The CDR3 loop spans 16 amino acids. Germline V gene sequence: CDR1 SGHTA, CDR2 FQGNSA. The DNA of the CDR3 is TGTGCCAGCAGCTCCAGACTAGCGGGGGATGGGGATGAGCAGTTCTTC. Protein product: CASSSRLAGDGDEQFF.

As for this clonotype: This may come from a read error, since a much larger clone is one base off. The chain carries TRBV7-4 and TRBJ1-4; D possibly corresponds to TRBD1 (6 bases). V gave up 5 bases and J gave up 6 bases, with 19 bases separating them. This CDR3 has 16 amino acids. CDR1 and CDR2 from the germline V gene are SGHVT and SQSDAQ. CDR3: CASSPRDMDRDEKLFF. The DNA of the CDR3 is TGTGCCAGCAGCCCTAGGGACATGGATCGAGATGAAAAACTGTTTTTT.

This clonotype occurred once. The chain links TRBV10-3 to TRBJ2-1, with 8 nucleotides matching TRBD2. Trimming removed 4 bases from V and 9 bases from J; junction bases left unmatched: 11. This CDR3 has 15 amino acids. Germline CDR1 reads ENHRY; CDR2 reads SYGVKD. CDR3 protein: CAISGGLGGVGEQFF. Written as DNA, the CDR3 is TGTGCCATCAGTGGGGGACTAGGGGGGGTAGGTGAGCAGTTCTTC.

This clonotype was picked up a small number of times. The chain carries TRBV20-1 and TRBJ1-3; the D is unclear. V lost 4 bases, J lost 0 bases, and 16 bases lay in between. This CDR3 contains 16 residues. Germline CDR1 reads DFQATT; CDR2 reads SNEGSKA (reference sequence). CDR3 residues: CSATGRLAISGNTIYF. The CDR3 region has the DNA TGCAGTGCTACCGGACGCCTCGCGATCTCTGGAAACACCATATATTTT.

In its sample, this clonotype was seen many times. The CDR3 sequence: CASSREETGSTDTQYF. DNA of the CDR3: TGTGCCAGCAGCCGAGAGGAGACAGGGAGCACAGATACGCAGTATTTT. The V gene is TRBV12-3 or TRBV12-4, the J gene TRBJ2-3; 7 nucleotides line up with TRBD1. The V and J ends lost 6 bases and 0 bases, in that order; junction bases with no gene match: 9. CDR3 length equals 16 residues.

This clonotype occurred many times. The J gene is TRBJ2-3, the V gene TRBV10-3; D may be TRBD1 (6 bases). CDR3 size: 16 residues. Between the trimmed V and J ends, which lost 0 bases and 2 bases, there was a span of 12 bases. CDR1 and CDR2 from the germline V gene are ENHRY and SYGVKD. The CDR3 DNA follows: TGTGCCATCAGTGAGTCGATGGCAGGGGACACAGATACGCAGTATTTT. Its translation: CAISESMAGDTDTQYF.

This clonotype was picked up many times. The chain couples TRBV27 to TRBJ2-7; 12 bases are a match to TRBD2. The CDR3 length is 14 residues. Germline CDR1 MNHEY, CDR2 SMNVEV (reference sequence). Trimming cost V 5 bases and J 2 bases; bases outside gene matches: 1. The CDR3 region is CASSLAGGPYEQYF. The CDR3 coding sequence is TGTGCCAGCAGTCTAGCGGGGGGGCCCTACGAGCAGTACTTC.

This chain joins TRBV27 and TRBJ2-3; no firm D call. V was trimmed by 3 bases and J by 9 bases, leaving 25 bases between them. Germline V CDR1 and CDR2: MNHEY, SMNVEV (reference sequence). The CDR3 is 17 amino acids. The CDR3 coding sequence is TGTGCCAGCAGTTTCATATCACCCTCGGGTGTCCCGGTGACGCAGTATTTT. It yields the protein CASSFISPSGVPVTQYF.

The sample holds a few counts of this clonotype. The rearrangement uses TRBV6-1 and TRBJ1-1, with a weak D call TRBD1 (5 bases). CDR1 MNHNS and CDR2 SASEGT come from the germline V gene. V shed 3 bases and J shed 6 bases, with 11 bases lying between them. The CDR3 runs to 13 residues. The CDR3 nucleotides read TGTGCCAGCAGTGACCGGGGCGGACCTGAAGCTTTCTTT. Its protein is CASSDRGGPEAFF.

This clonotype was seen many times. The CDR3 is CASSQVGALNTEAFF. The CDR3 DNA sequence: TGTGCCAGCAGCCAAGTCGGGGCCTTGAACACTGAAGCTTTCTTT. This chain joins TRBV7-6 and TRBJ1-1; a weak D match, TRBD1 (5 bases). CDR1 and CDR2 (germline): SGHVS, FNYEAQ. Trimming took off 5 bases at V and 0 bases at J, with 13 bases between the two ends. The CDR3 spans 15 residues.

The V call is TRBV27, the J call TRBJ2-5; 7 nucleotides match TRBD2. The CDR3 has 18 amino acids. Per the germline V gene, CDR1 is MNHEY and CDR2 is SMNVEV (reference sequence). After removal of 2 bases from V and 5 bases from J, the junction contained 17 bases not matched to a gene. CDR3 in DNA: TGTGCCAGCAGTTTAAATTGGGGGGGGGAACCCGCCCCGGAGACCCAGTACTTC. It encodes CASSLNWGGEPAPETQYF.

This clonotype was detected many times. The V call is TRBV7-2, the J call TRBJ2-3; D is possibly TRBD1 or TRBD2 (6 bases each). The CDR3 spans 16 residues. Germline assignment: CDR1 SGHTA and CDR2 FQGNSA. Trimming took off 5 bases at V and 2 bases at J, with 17 bases between the two ends. CDR3 region: CASSLLRGTLTDTQYF. The CDR3 coding sequence is TGTGCCAGCAGCCTCCTGAGGGGGACTCTCACAGATACGCAGTATTTT.

The V gene is TRBV6-1, the J gene TRBJ1-2; possible D gene TRBD1, 5 bases. V lost 7 bases and J lost 12, with 21 bases in between. Germline V gene data show CDR1 as MNHNS and CDR2 as SASEGT. CDR3 length: 13 amino acids. The CDR3: CASTYSPGYIDTF. The CDR3 DNA is TGTGCCAGCACCTACTCCCCAGGGTATATCGACACCTTC.

This clonotype was seen many times. This chain uses TRBV7-2 with TRBJ1-2; tentatively, D is TRBD1 (6 bases). With 4 bases removed from V and 0 bases from J, the gap between germline ends came to 12 bases. The CDR3 has 15 residues. Germline loops: CDR1 SGHTA, CDR2 FQGNSA. The CDR3 DNA is TGTGCCAGCAGCTCCTTACAGGGACCTAACTATGGCTACACCTTC. Translating gives CASSSLQGPNYGYTF.

This clonotype occurred a few times. V usage is TRBV6-1 and J usage is TRBJ2-7; the match to TRBD2 covers 10 bases. The trim removed 7 bases at V and 5 bases at J, leaving 11 bases unmatched. The CDR3 is made up of 15 amino acids. Germline-derived CDR1 and CDR2 are MNHNS and SASEGT. In DNA, the CDR3 is TGTGCCAGCAATCTCTCCCCGGGACTAGCGAACGAGCAGTACTTC. Its protein product is CASNLSPGLANEQYF.